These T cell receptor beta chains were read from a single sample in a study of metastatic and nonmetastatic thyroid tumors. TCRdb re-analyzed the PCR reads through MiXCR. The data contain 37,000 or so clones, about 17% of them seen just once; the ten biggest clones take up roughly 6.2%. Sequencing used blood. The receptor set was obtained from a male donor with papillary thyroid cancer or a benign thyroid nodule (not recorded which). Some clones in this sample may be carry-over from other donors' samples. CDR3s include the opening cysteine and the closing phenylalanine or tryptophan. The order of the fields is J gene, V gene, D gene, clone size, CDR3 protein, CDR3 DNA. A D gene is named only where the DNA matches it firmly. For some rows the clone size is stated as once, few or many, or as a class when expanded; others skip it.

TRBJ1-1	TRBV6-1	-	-	CASSSGLNAFF	TGTGCCAGCAGTTCCGGACTCAACGCTTTCTTT
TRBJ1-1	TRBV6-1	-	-	CASSEESVREAFF	TGTGCCAGCAGTGAAGAGAGCGTCAGAGAGGCTTTCTTT
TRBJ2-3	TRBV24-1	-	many	CATSKLGESDTQYF	TGTGCCACCAGCAAACTAGGGGAGTCAGATACGCAGTATTTT
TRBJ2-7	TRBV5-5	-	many	CASSLPGRDSYEQYF	TGTGCCAGCAGTTTACCGGGACGGGACTCCTACGAGCAGTACTTC
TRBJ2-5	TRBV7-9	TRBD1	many	CASSWGGQGTKTQYF	TGTGCCAGCAGCTGGGGGGGACAGGGTACTAAGACCCAGTACTTC
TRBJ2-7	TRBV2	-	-	CASSVGGSYEQYF	TGTGCCAGCTCAGTGGGAGGTTCCTACGAGCAGTACTTC
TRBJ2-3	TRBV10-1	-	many	CASSETIGYPDTQYF	TGCGCCAGCAGTGAGACGATTGGTTACCCAGATACGCAGTATTTT
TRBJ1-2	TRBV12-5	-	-	CASGDGRRYYGYTF	TGTGCTAGTGGGGACGGCAGGCGGTACTATGGCTACACCTTC
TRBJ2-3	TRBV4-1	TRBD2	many	CASSSSLAGGTDTQYF	TGCGCCAGCAGCTCTTCACTAGCGGGGGGCACAGATACGCAGTATTTT
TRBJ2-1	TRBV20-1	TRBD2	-	CSARGGLARGNNEQFF	TGCAGTGCTAGAGGGGGACTAGCGCGGGGGAATAATGAGCAGTTCTTC
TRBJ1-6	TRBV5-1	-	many	CASSLRGGTKNSPLHF	TGCGCCAGCAGCCTCCGAGGGGGGACGAAGAATTCACCCCTCCACTTT
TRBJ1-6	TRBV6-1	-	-	CASSEVDTESTNSPLHF	TGTGCCAGCAGTGAAGTCGATACTGAGTCGACGAATTCACCCCTCCACTTT
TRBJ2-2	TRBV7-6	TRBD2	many	CASSQRGDNTGELFF	TGTGCCAGCAGCCAGCGGGGGGATAACACCGGGGAGCTGTTTTTT
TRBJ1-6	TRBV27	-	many	CASSFSGKGSPLHF	TGTGCCAGCAGTTTCTCGGGGAAGGGTTCACCCCTCCACTTT
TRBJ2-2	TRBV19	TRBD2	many	CASSLISGTNTGELFF	TGTGCCAGTAGTCTTATTAGCGGGACGAACACCGGGGAGCTGTTTTTT
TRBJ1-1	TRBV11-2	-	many	CASSLDRGGAWNTEAFF	TGTGCCAGCAGCTTAGATCGGGGGGGGGCTTGGAACACTGAAGCTTTCTTT
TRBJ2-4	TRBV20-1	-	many	CSARSLIIAKNIQYF	TGCAGTGCTAGGTCCCTGATAATAGCCAAAAACATTCAGTACTTC
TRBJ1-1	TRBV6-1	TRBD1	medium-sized	CASIGTDWDGTEAFF	TGTGCCAGCATCGGGACAGACTGGGATGGCACTGAAGCTTTCTTT
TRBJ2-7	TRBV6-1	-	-	CASSLSGVRSYEQYF	TGTGCCAGCAGCCTCTCGGGAGTGAGGTCCTACGAGCAGTACTTC
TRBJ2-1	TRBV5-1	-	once	CASSLGLADYNEQFF	TGCGCCAGCAGCTTGGGGCTAGCAGATTACAATGAGCAGTTCTTC
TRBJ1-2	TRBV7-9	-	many	CASSSSGSGRGGYTF	TGTGCCAGCAGCTCATCAGGGTCAGGAAGGGGTGGCTACACCTTC
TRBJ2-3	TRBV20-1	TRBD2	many	CSASSSGASTDTQYF	TGCAGTGCTAGTTCCAGCGGGGCTAGCACAGATACGCAGTATTTT
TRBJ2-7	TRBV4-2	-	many	CASSQGRVYEQYF	TGTGCCAGCAGCCAAGGGAGGGTTTACGAGCAGTACTTC
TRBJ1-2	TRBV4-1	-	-	CASSSTQGSFGGANYGYTF	TGCGCCAGCAGCTCAACCCAAGGGAGTTTTGGCGGTGCTAACTATGGCTACACCTTC
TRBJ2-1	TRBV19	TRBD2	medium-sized	CASSIFGTTYNEQFF	TGTGCCAGTAGTATCTTTGGGACTACCTACAATGAGCAGTTCTTC
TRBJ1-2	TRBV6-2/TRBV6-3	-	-	CASSYSRTTINYGYTF	TGTGCCAGCAGTTACTCGAGGACCACCATTAACTATGGCTACACCTTC
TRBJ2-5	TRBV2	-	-	CASSGTWSETQYF	TGTGCCAGCAGCGGTACATGGTCCGAGACCCAGTACTTC
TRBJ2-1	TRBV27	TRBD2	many	CARPPLAGVPNEQFF	TGTGCCAGACCCCCGCTAGCGGGGGTACCCAATGAGCAGTTCTTC
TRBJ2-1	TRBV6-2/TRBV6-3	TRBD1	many	CATSDRGNYNEQFF	TGTGCCACCTCGGACAGGGGGAACTACAATGAGCAGTTCTTC
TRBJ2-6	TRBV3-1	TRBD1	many	CASSQRQGKWANVLTF	TGTGCCAGCAGCCAACGACAGGGGAAGTGGGCCAACGTCCTGACTTTC
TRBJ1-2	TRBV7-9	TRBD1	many	CASSLGGQGGYTF	TGTGCCAGCAGCTTAGGAGGACAGGGCGGCTACACCTTC
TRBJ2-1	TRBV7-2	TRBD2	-	CASSSGLADPMSFF	TGTGCCAGCAGCTCGGGACTAGCGGACCCTATGTCGTTCTTC
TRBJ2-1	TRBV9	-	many	CASSVGGTYNEQFF	TGTGCCAGCAGCGTCGGCGGGACCTACAATGAGCAGTTCTTC
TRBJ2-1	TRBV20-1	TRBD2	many	CSAYPLAGGPNEQFF	TGCAGTGCCTATCCTCTAGCGGGAGGGCCCAATGAGCAGTTCTTC
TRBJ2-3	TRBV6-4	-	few	CASSLDGQSADTQYF	TGTGCCAGCAGTCTAGATGGACAAAGCGCAGATACGCAGTATTTT
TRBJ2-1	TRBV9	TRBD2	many	CASSPGTSGVLSYNEQFF	TGTGCCAGCAGCCCGGGGACTAGCGGGGTATTATCCTACAATGAGCAGTTCTTC
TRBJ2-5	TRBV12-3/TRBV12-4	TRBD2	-	CASSSVIAGRVGTQYF	TGTGCCAGCAGTTCCGTCATAGCGGGGCGGGTTGGGACCCAGTACTTC
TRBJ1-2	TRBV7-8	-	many	CASSFDGGSYYGCTF	TGTGCCAGCAGCTTCGATGGAGGGTCGTACTATGGCTGCACCTTC
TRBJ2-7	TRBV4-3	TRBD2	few	CASPTSGGYYEQYF	TGCGCCAGTCCGACTAGCGGGGGCTACTACGAGCAGTACTTC
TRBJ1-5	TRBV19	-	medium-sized	CASSMMLGGNQPQHF	TGTGCCAGTAGTATGATGTTGGGAGGCAATCAGCCCCAGCATTTT
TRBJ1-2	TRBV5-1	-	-	CASSWGTSEGGYTF	TGCGCCAGCAGCTGGGGGACCTCGGAGGGTGGCTACACCTTC
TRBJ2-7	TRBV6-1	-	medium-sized	CASSSRDDDSYEQYF	TGTGCCAGCAGTAGCCGGGACGACGACTCCTACGAGCAGTACTTC
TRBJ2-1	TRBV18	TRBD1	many	CASSLDRVAYNEQFF	TGTGCCAGCTCACTAGACAGGGTGGCCTACAATGAGCAGTTCTTC
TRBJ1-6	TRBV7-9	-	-	CASSPTGRNSPLHF	TGTGCCAGCAGCCCGACAGGCAGGAATTCACCCCTCCACTTT
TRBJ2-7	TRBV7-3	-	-	CASRSVSTYEQYF	TGTGCCAGCAGGAGCGTAAGTACGTACGAGCAGTACTTC
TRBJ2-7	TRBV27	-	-	CASIGTFYEQYF	TGTGCCAGCATTGGGACCTTCTACGAGCAGTACTTC
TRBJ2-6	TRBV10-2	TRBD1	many	CASSGPGTAGANVLTF	TGCGCCAGCAGTGGTCCCGGGACAGCTGGGGCCAACGTCCTGACTTTC
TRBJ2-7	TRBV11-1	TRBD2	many	CASSLGGLAGGEEQYF	TGTGCCAGCAGCTTAGGGGGACTAGCGGGAGGGGAAGAGCAGTACTTC
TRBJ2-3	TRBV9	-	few	CASSLGEDTQYF	TGTGCCAGCAGCTTAGGGGAGGATACGCAGTATTTT
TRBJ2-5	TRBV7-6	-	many	CASSLTGWGETQYF	TGTGCCAGCAGTCTAACGGGATGGGGAGAGACCCAGTACTTC
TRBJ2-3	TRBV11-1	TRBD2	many	CASSPIRLAGGRTDTQYF	TGTGCCAGCAGCCCTATTCGGCTAGCGGGAGGTCGTACAGATACGCAGTATTTT
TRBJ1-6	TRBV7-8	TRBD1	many	CASSAGTGFSPLHF	TGTGCCAGCAGCGCCGGGACAGGGTTCTCACCCCTCCACTTT
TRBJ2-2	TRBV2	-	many	CASSDPGTEINTGELFF	TGTGCCAGCAGTGATCCAGGGACCGAGATAAACACCGGGGAGCTGTTTTTT
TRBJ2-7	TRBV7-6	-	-	CASSRGGDLSEQYF	TGTGCCAGTAGCCGAGGTGGGGATCTGAGCGAGCAGTACTTC
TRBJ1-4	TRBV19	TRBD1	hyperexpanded	CASSTLAGTGYEKLFF	TGTGCCAGTAGTACTCTAGCCGGGACAGGGTACGAAAAACTGTTTTTT